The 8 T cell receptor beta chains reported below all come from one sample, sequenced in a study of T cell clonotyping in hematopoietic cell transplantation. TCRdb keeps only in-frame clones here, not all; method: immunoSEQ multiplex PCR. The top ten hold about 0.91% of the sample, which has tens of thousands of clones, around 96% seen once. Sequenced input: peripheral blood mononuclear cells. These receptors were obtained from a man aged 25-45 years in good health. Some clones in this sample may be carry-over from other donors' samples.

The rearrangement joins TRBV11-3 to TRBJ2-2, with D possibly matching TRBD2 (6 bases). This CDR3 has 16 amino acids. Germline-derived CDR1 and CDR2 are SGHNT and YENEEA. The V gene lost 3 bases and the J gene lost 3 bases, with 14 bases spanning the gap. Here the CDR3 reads CASSFLGGTDTGELFF. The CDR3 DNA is TGTGCCAGCAGCTTTCTTGGCGGGACGGACACCGGGGAGCTGTTTTTT.

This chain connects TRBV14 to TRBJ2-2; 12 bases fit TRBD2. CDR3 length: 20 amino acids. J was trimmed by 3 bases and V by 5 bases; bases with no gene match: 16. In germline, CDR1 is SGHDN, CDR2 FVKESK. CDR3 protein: CASSLKPVTSGGTYTGELFF. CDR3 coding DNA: TGTGCCAGCAGCTTAAAACCGGTCACTAGCGGGGGGACATACACCGGGGAGCTGTTTTTT. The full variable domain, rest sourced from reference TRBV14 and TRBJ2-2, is EAGVTQFPSHSVIEKGQTVTLRCDPISGHDNLYWYRRVMGKEIKFLLHFVKESKQDESGMPNNRFLAERTGGTYSTLKVQPAELEDSGVYFCASSLKPVTSGGTYTGELFFGEGSRLTVL.

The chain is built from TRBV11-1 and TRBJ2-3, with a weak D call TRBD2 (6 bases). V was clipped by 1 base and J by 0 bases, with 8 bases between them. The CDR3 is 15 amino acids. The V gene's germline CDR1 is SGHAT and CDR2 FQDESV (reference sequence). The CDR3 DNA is TGTGCCAGCAGCTTAGGGGCGGGGAGCACAGATACGCAGTATTTT. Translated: CASSLGAGSTDTQYF.

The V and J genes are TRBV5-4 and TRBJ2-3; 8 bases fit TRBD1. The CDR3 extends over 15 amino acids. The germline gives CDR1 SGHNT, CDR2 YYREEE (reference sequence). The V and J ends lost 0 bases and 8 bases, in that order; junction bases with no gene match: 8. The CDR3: CASSLVDRDTVTQYF. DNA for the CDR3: TGTGCCAGCAGCTTGGTGGACAGGGATACTGTTACGCAGTATTTT. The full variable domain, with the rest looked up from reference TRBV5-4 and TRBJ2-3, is ETGVTQSPTHLIKTRGQQVTLRCSSQSGHNTVSWYQQALGQGPQFIFQYYREEENGRGNFPPRFSGLQFPNYSSELNVNALELDDSALYLCASSLVDRDTVTQYFGPGTRLTVL.

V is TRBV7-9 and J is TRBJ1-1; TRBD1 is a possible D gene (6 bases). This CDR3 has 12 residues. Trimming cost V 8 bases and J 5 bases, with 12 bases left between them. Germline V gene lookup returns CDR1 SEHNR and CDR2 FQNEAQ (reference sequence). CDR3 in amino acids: CASRAGETEAFF. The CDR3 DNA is TGTGCCAGCCGGGCAGGGGAGACTGAAGCTTTCTTT.

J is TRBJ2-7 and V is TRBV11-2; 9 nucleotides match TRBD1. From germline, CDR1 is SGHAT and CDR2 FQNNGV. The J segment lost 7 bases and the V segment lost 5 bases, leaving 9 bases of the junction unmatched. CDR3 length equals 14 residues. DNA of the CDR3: TGTGCCAGCAGCCGAACCGGGACAGGGCGAGAGCAGTACTTC. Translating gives CASSRTGTGREQYF.

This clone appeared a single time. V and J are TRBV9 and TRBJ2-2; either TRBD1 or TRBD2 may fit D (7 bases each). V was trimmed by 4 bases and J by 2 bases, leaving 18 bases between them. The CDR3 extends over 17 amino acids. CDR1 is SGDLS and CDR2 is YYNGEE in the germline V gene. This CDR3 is CASSLRGGLSNTGELFF. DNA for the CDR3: TGTGCCAGCAGCCTCAGGGGGGGGCTCTCAAACACCGGGGAGCTGTTTTTT.

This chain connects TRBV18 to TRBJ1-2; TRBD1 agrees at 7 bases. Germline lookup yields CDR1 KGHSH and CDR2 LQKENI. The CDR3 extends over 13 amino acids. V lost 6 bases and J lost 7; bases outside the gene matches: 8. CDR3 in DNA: TGTGCCAGCTCCCCAACAGGGGATAGTGGCTACACCTTC. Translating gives CASSPTGDSGYTF.